This TCR beta chain emerged from a study of T cell changes during pregnancy in multiple sclerosis. Produced via immunoSEQ multiplex PCR; TCRdb's table is partial and in-frame only. The sample records about 36,000 clones, 93% being singletons. Trimming took 5 bases from V and 3 from J, leaving 16 bases between them. Germline CDR1 and CDR2: SNHLY and FYNNEI. CDR3 length: 15 residues. V is TRBV2 and J is TRBJ2-5, with D maybe TRBD1 (5 bases). The sequence came from a female donor with multiple sclerosis, enrolled in a pregnancy study. This material consisted of CD4+ T cells from peripheral blood mononuclear cells, taken in the first trimester of pregnancy. DNA of the CDR3: TGTGCCAGCAGTTCTGGGGTAGGGGCGAAAGAGACCCAGTACTTC. Its protein is CASSSGVGAKETQYF.